These 19 T cell receptor beta chains originate from one sample sequenced in a study of blood T cells in healthy people across ages. Primed by a sample-barcoded 5' primer and a J-beta primer mix, a second PCR proceeded for roughly 7 to 11 cycles. From the 5' RACE reads, TCRdb called clonotypes with MiXCR, one entry per CDR3 protein. Here the sample spans hundreds of thousands of distinct CDR3 sequences, more than 35% being singletons. The specimen sequenced was blood. These receptors were taken from a man older than 75 in good health.

The chain combines TRBV5-1 with TRBJ2-7, with 7 bases lining up with TRBD1. V dropped 0 bases and J dropped 0; count of bases not matched to a gene: 3. This CDR3 is built from 15 residues. Germline V gives CDR1 SGHRS, CDR2 YFSETQ. DNA of the CDR3: TGCGCCAGCAGCTTGGAAGGGACAGTCTCCTACGAGCAGTACTTC. It is translated as CASSLEGTVSYEQYF.

The sample holds one count of this clonotype. The chain has TRBV3-1 and TRBJ2-5; D is unresolved. Near its end, the DNA agrees better with TRBJ2-7, so the J call may be wrong. CDR3 length: 14 residues. Germline V gene lookup returns CDR1 LGHDT and CDR2 YNNKEL (reference sequence). CDR3 nucleotides: TGTGCCAGCAGCCAAGAACTGACGGCCTACGAGCAGTACTTC. As protein: CASSQELTAYEQYF.

The V and J genes are TRBV10-3 and TRBJ2-7, with 7 bases fitting TRBD2. The CDR3 runs to 15 residues. With 1 base clipped from V and 1 base from J, the junction kept 4 bases outside the gene matches. Looked up from germline, CDR1 is ENHRY and CDR2 is SYGVKD. Written as DNA, the CDR3 is TGTGCCATCAGTGAGTTGACTAGCAGTTCCTACGAGCAGTACTTC. This translates into CAISELTSSSYEQYF.

The chain uses TRBV3-1 and TRBJ1-6; D uncertain. Trimming took off 5 bases at V and 3 bases at J, with 8 bases between the two ends. The CDR3 is made up of 14 amino acids. CDR1 is LGHDT, CDR2 YNNKEL, per germline (reference sequence). The CDR3 nucleotides read TGTGCCAGCAGCGAGACCCTCTATAATTCACCCCTCCACTTT. Translation: CASSETLYNSPLHF.

This clonotype was counted only a few times. The chain recombines TRBV19 with TRBJ1-5, with 7 bases fitting TRBD1. Losses at the gene ends were 9 bases for V and 5 bases for J; bases not matched to a gene: 7. The CDR3 runs to 13 residues. Looked up from germline, CDR1 is LNHDA and CDR2 is SQIVND (reference sequence). CDR3 sequence reads: CASQAGQYQPQHF. CDR3 bases: TGTGCCAGCCAAGCGGGACAGTATCAGCCCCAGCATTTT.

The V call is TRBV11-2, the J call TRBJ2-5, with 8 positions matching TRBD1. V was clipped by 3 bases and J by 11 bases; unmatched bases: 11. Germline values: CDR1 SGHAT, CDR2 FQNNGV. CDR3 size: 14 residues. CDR3 sequence (DNA): TGTGCCAGCAGCTTGGTCAGGGGGCGCGGTGAGCAGTACTTC. Translated, it gives CASSLVRGRGEQYF.

This chain uses TRBV5-1 with TRBJ2-5; TRBD1 might be the D (5 bases). V shed 4 bases and J shed 12 bases, with 16 bases lying between them. Looked up from germline, CDR1 is SGHRS and CDR2 is YFSETQ. The CDR3 sequence is 12 residues long. CDR3 in amino acids: CASSLNPTEEYF. CDR3 DNA: TGCGCCAGCAGCCTCAACCCGACAGAAGAGTACTTC.

The V gene is TRBV7-9, the J gene TRBJ2-3, with a tentative D call TRBD2 (5 bases). This CDR3 is built from 15 residues. CDR1 and CDR2 from the germline V gene are SEHNR and FQNEAQ (reference sequence). Trimming left V 4 bases short and J 0 bases short, with 11 bases between. The CDR3 DNA reads as TGTGCCAGCAGCTCGATCAGCGGCAGCACAGATACGCAGTATTTT. Its translation: CASSSISGSTDTQYF.

Turning to this clonotype: Germline is not matched at one junction end, which may reflect a read error. The chain joins TRBV28 to TRBJ2-5; D is undetermined. This CDR3 is built from 14 residues. CDR1 and CDR2 from the germline V gene are MDHEN and SYDVKM. CDR3 in amino acids: CTSLRSNQDNEQYF. Written as DNA, the CDR3 is TGTACCAGCTTACGATCAAACCAAGACAATGAGCAGTACTTC.

For this clonotype: Germline and junction disagree at one end, which may indicate a read error. The chain has TRBV12-3 or TRBV12-4 and TRBJ2-3, with a tentative D call TRBD2 (6 bases). CDR3 length: 14 amino acids. The CDR3 DNA follows: TGTGCCAGCAACCTGAGACTAGGGGCAGATGCGCAGTATTTT. Translation gives CASNLRLGADAQYF.

DNA of the CDR3: TGTTCGGGACTAGGGCTAAACAATGAGCAGTTCTTC. Its protein is CSGLGLNNEQFF. The chain couples TRBV7-9 to TRBJ2-1; 8 nucleotides align to TRBD2. Germline V gene sequence: CDR1 SEHNR, CDR2 FQNEAQ (reference sequence). This CDR3 region has 12 residues.

This clonotype appeared many times. The V and J genes are TRBV14 and TRBJ2-7, with a tentative D call TRBD1 (6 bases). The V gene's germline CDR1 is SGHDN and CDR2 FVKESK. The CDR3 covers 16 residues. V was pared by 4 bases and J by 6 bases, with 22 bases between. The CDR3 region has the DNA TGTGCCAGCAGCCCCATGCCAGGGGACCCTTCAGGCGAGCAGTACTTC. The encoded protein is CASSPMPGDPSGEQYF.

This chain joins TRBV12-3 or TRBV12-4 and TRBJ2-4; D remains unclear. Near its end, the DNA agrees better with TRBJ2-5, so the J call may be wrong. The CDR3 runs to 15 residues. The CDR3 loop is CASSFNSGIGETQYF. The DNA for the CDR3 is TGTGCCAGCAGTTTTAACAGTGGAATAGGGGAGACCCAGTACTTC.

This clonotype has more than one count but fewer than ten. The rearrangement joins TRBV7-2 to TRBJ2-5; TRBD2 matches at 10 bases. This CDR3 region has 15 residues. Germline V gives CDR1 SGHTA, CDR2 FQGNSA. V lost 5 bases to trimming and J lost 5 bases; unmatched junction nucleotides: 8. The CDR3 loop is CASSVLAGDGETQYF. The CDR3 DNA sequence: TGTGCCAGCAGCGTCCTAGCGGGAGATGGGGAGACCCAGTACTTC.

The chain combines TRBV20-1 with TRBJ2-1; no definite D call. Per the germline V gene, CDR1 is DFQATT and CDR2 is SNEGSKA (reference sequence). Trimming cost V 6 bases and J 4 bases, with 16 bases left between them. The CDR3 sequence is 14 residues long. This chain's CDR3 is CSAAGPLGYNEQFF. In DNA form, the CDR3 reads TGCAGTGCAGCCGGCCCCCTTGGATACAATGAGCAGTTCTTC.

This clonotype came up once. The rearrangement uses TRBV20-1 and TRBJ2-2; 9 bases match TRBD2. V lost 6 bases, J lost 1 base, and 12 bases stayed unmatched. The CDR3 loop spans 17 amino acids. Germline loops: CDR1 DFQATT, CDR2 SNEGSKA (reference sequence). In nucleotides, the CDR3 is TGCAGTGCGCGCCATCCTAGCGGGAAGGTGAACACCGGGGAGCTGTTTTTT. It specifies CSARHPSGKVNTGELFF.

CDR3 in amino acids: CASSWGLAGDKDTQYF. CDR3 bases: TGCGCCAGCAGCTGGGGACTAGCGGGAGATAAAGATACGCAGTATTTT. The rearrangement links TRBV5-1 to TRBJ2-3; 14 bases are shared with TRBD2. The junction had 5 bases not matched to a gene; V was cut back by 3 bases and J by 5 bases. Germline V gene sequence: CDR1 SGHRS, CDR2 YFSETQ. CDR3 size: 16 residues.

The gene calls are TRBV18 and TRBJ2-4; 10 nucleotides agree with TRBD2. The DNA end lines up better with TRBJ2-7; the J call may be wrong. CDR1 KGHSH and CDR2 LQKENI come from the germline V gene. This CDR3 comprises 14 residues. CDR3 bases: TGTGCCAGCTCACCAGCTAGCGGGAGTAACGAGCAGTACTTC. Protein sequence: CASSPASGSNEQYF.

A few counts support this clonotype. This rearrangement joins TRBV27 to TRBJ1-5; the D is unclear. V lost 10 bases, J lost 1 base, and 20 bases lay in between. CDR1 and CDR2 (germline): MNHEY, SMNVEV (reference sequence). The CDR3 has 16 residues. CDR3 nucleotide sequence: TGTGCCACCGTAGGACGGGCGGAGGTGAGCAATCAGCCCCAGCATTTT. It translates to CATVGRAEVSNQPQHF.